Below, 10 T cell receptor beta chains from the same sample are listed, as sequenced in a study. TCRdb independently ran MiXCR on the 5' RACE reads; one entry per CDR3 protein. This table holds just under 65,000 distinct CDR3 sequences, 22% found once. Sequencing was done on a sample of memory CD4+ T cells sorted from a lymph node. The subset here: memory CD4+ T cells, CD4+CD45RO+CD25-. Receptors originate from a female donor with breast cancer.

The CDR3 loop reads CASSLAEGSPLHF. The CDR3 nucleotides read TGTGCCAGCAGTTTAGCCGAGGGTTCACCCCTCCACTTT. V and J are TRBV12-3 or TRBV12-4 and TRBJ1-6; D uncertain. CDR3 length equals 13 residues. Trimming took 0 bases from V and 9 from J, leaving 6 bases between them.

In its sample, this clonotype was seen many times. The chain carries TRBV4-3 and TRBJ2-1; a weak D match, TRBD2 (6 bases). Trimming left V 4 bases short and J 0 bases short, with 19 bases between. The CDR3 has 18 residues. The germline V gene encodes CDR1 LGHNA and CDR2 YSLEER. CDR3 residues: CASSRHPIRGSSYNEQFF. CDR3 in DNA: TGCGCCAGCAGCCGTCACCCCATCCGGGGGAGCTCCTACAATGAGCAGTTCTTC.

This clonotype showed up just a few times. The rearrangement uses TRBV5-1 and TRBJ2-7; TRBD2 matches 8 bases. The CDR3 has 14 residues. The germline V gene encodes CDR1 SGHRS and CDR2 YFSETQ. V lost 1 base and J lost 5; bases outside the gene matches: 5. CDR3 region: CASSLSGSFNEQYF. CDR3 in DNA: TGCGCCAGCAGCTTGAGCGGGAGTTTTAACGAGCAGTACTTC. The whole variable domain, remainder taken from reference TRBV5-1 and TRBJ2-7, is KAGVTQTPRYLIKTRGQQVTLSCSPISGHRSVSWYQQTPGQGLQFLFEYFSETQRNKGNFPGRFSGRQFSNSRSEMNVSTLELGDSALYLCASSLSGSFNEQYFGPGTRLTVT.

The rearrangement links TRBV28 to TRBJ2-7; 7 bases are shared with TRBD2. The junction had 17 bases not matched to a gene; V was cut back by 8 bases and J by 1 base. From germline, CDR1 is MDHEN and CDR2 SYDVKM. CDR3 length equals 17 residues. The CDR3, as DNA: TGTGCCAGCCTCAGGCGGGACTATCGGGGGTCTTCCTACGAGCAGTACTTC. Its translation is CASLRRDYRGSSYEQYF.

About this clonotype itself: A much larger clone lies a single base off, so this may be a read error. The rearrangement links TRBV20-1 to TRBJ2-7; perhaps TRBD1 as D (7 bases). CDR1 and CDR2 (germline): DFQATT, SNEGSKA (reference sequence). This CDR3 has 12 residues. The CDR3 sequence is CSALGQDYDQYF. DNA of the CDR3: TGCAGTGCCCTCGGACAGGACTACGATCAGTACTTC.

This clonotype is medium-sized. The chain recombines TRBV7-3 with TRBJ2-6; D gene ambiguous. This CDR3 has 13 amino acids. Trimming shortened V by 3 bases and J by 4 bases, and 4 bases separated the two germline ends. CDR1 is SGHTA, CDR2 FQGTGA, per germline. The CDR3 nucleotides are TGTGCCAGCAGCTTCCGGGGGGCCAACGTCCTGACTTTC. Translating it yields CASSFRGANVLTF. Full variable domain (missing parts from reference TRBV7-3 and TRBJ2-6): GAGVSQTPSNKVTEKGKYVELRCDPISGHTALYWYRQSLGQGPEFLIYFQGTGAADDSGLPNDRFFAVRPEGSVSTLKIQRTERGDSAVYLCASSFRGANVLTFGAGSRLTVL.

This clonotype was detected many times. The chain combines TRBV7-6 with TRBJ2-5, with D tentatively TRBD1 (6 bases). Per germline, CDR1 SGHVS and CDR2 FNYEAQ. Trimming took off 1 base at V and 3 bases at J, with 15 bases between the two ends. The CDR3 consists of 16 residues. The CDR3 reads CASSLEGLGHKETQYF. The CDR3 coding sequence is TGTGCCAGCAGCTTAGAAGGTTTGGGACACAAAGAGACCCAGTACTTC.

With respect to this clonotype: This clone may be a read error of a much larger clone one base away. This chain uses TRBV7-2 with TRBJ1-2; no clear D. Trimming took off 5 bases at V and 8 bases at J, with 15 bases between the two ends. The germline CDR1 and CDR2 sequences are SGHTA and FQGNSA. This CDR3 is built from 13 residues. The CDR3: CASSTSVRSGYTF. The CDR3 coding sequence is TGTGCCAGCAGCACCTCGGTGAGGAGCGGCTACACCTTC.

The rearrangement uses TRBV19 and TRBJ2-1; 7 bases line up with TRBD1. V shed 4 bases, J shed 2 bases, and the junction held 8 bases outside the gene matches. Germline V gives CDR1 LNHDA, CDR2 SQIVND (reference sequence). CDR3 length: 16 residues. CDR3 sequence (DNA): TGTGCCAGTAGTAGATCGACAGGGTTGGCCTACAATGAGCAGTTCTTC. It codes for CASSRSTGLAYNEQFF.

V usage is TRBV6-1 and J usage is TRBJ1-5; no clear D gene. The CDR3 totals 11 residues. V lost 6 bases and J 4 bases, leaving 4 bases between the germline ends. CDR1 is MNHNS and CDR2 is SASEGT in the germline V gene. CDR3 DNA: TGTGCCAGCAGCCGGAATCAGCCCCAGCATTTT. Translation gives CASSRNQPQHF.